This T cell receptor (beta chain) appears in the sequencing data of a study of blood T cell repertoires in COVID-19. About the study: Both acute and convalescent COVID-19 samples were obtained from the United States, Italy and Spain. PBMCs, B-cell-depleted T cells, or T cells provided the cDNA or gDNA that made up the material.

The authors' processing: Counts of nucleated cells, estimated from reference gene primer amplification, were obtained. Clones were read by immunoSEQ multiplex PCR, and TCRdb kept only the in-frame ones, dropping some. V and J calls and clone size come straight from that table; D and trimming were deduced from the DNA. The sample carries roughly 100,000 clones, 80% to 90% recorded once. Points on this clone: This sample includes further DNA sequences coding for the same CDR3.

Trimming stripped 4 bases from V and 3 bases from J, with 9 bases between. The germline CDR1 and CDR2 sequences are SQVTM and ANQGSEA. This CDR3 comprises 12 residues. The sample was peripheral blood. The clonotype originates from a man older than 75 with acute or convalescent COVID-19. The rearrangement joins TRBV29-1 to TRBJ1-1; weak D call: TRBD1 (5 bases). The CDR3 DNA is TGCAGCGTTGCCGGGGGAGACACTGAAGCTTTCTTT. Amino acids: CSVAGGDTEAFF.